These T cell receptor beta chains were read from a single sample in a study of blood T cells in healthy people across ages. Using its own MiXCR run on the 5' RACE reads, TCRdb lists one record per CDR3 protein. The sample holds hundreds of thousands of distinct CDR3 sequences, roughly 50% seen once. Source material: blood. The source is a man aged 60 to 69 in good health. CDR3s include the opening cysteine and the closing phenylalanine or tryptophan. The D gene is left open where the match is weak. The listing skips clone size in some rows; elsewhere it reads once, few, many or a size class.

j_call | d_call | v_call | clone_size | cdr3_nt | cdr3_aa
TRBJ2-1 | . | TRBV6-1 | many | TGTGCCACCCTGGAAAGGAGTAGCTCCTACAATGAGCAGTTCTTC | CATLERSSSYNEQFF
TRBJ2-1 | . | TRBV21-1 | . | TGTGCCAGCAGCAAGACCCTCGAGGAAGCGGGGGACAATGAGCAGTTCTTC | CASSKTLEEAGDNEQFF
TRBJ2-7 | . | TRBV5-1 | . | TGCGCCAGCAGCCCCCAGCAGGGGTTAAGCTACGAGCAGTACTTC | CASSPQQGLSYEQYF
TRBJ2-1 | TRBD2 | TRBV10-3 | . | TGTGCCATCAGTGAGTCTCCGACTAGCGCTGATGAGCAGTTCTTC | CAISESPTSADEQFF
TRBJ2-1 | TRBD2 | TRBV28 | . | TGTGCCAGCAGTTCCCGACTAGCGGGTTTAACGTACAATGAGCAGTTCTTC | CASSSRLAGLTYNEQFF
TRBJ2-5 | TRBD2 | TRBV12-3/TRBV12-4 | . | TGTGCCAGCAGTTCGCTAGCGGGTCGCCAAGGGACCCAGTACTTC | CASSSLAGRQGTQYF
TRBJ2-7 | . | TRBV18 | . | TGTGCCAGCTCACCCCGGGGCCTAGGGTACGAGCAGTACTTC | CASSPRGLGYEQYF
TRBJ2-1 | . | TRBV20-1 | . | TGCAGTGTTGAGGGTTTCTCCTACAATGAGCAGTTCTTC | CSVEGFSYNEQFF
TRBJ2-7 | . | TRBV6-1 | . | TGTGCCAGCGGGGCGTTGGGGTCCTACGAGCAGTACTTC | CASGALGSYEQYF
TRBJ2-3 | . | TRBV7-3 | . | TGTGCCAGCAGCTTAATGGCGACAGATACGCAGTATTTT | CASSLMATDTQYF
TRBJ1-5 | . | TRBV20-1 | . | TGCAGTGCGAGTCAGGGGAATCCTGACAATCAGCCCCAGCATTTT | CSASQGNPDNQPQHF
TRBJ2-7 | TRBD2 | TRBV10-3 | . | TGTGCCACCGCAGGGTCCACAGGCGTGGGAGGGAATGAGCAGTACTTC | CATAGSTGVGGNEQYF
TRBJ1-6 | . | TRBV7-9 | . | TGTGCCAGCAGCTTGGCAGAGAATTCACCCCTCCACTTT | CASSLAENSPLHF
TRBJ2-6 | . | TRBV10-3 | few | TGTGCCATCAGTGATCAGTTCTCTGGGGCCAACGTCCTGACTTTC | CAISDQFSGANVLTF
TRBJ2-5 | . | TRBV5-1 | few | TGCGCCAGCAGCTTGGAAGGCCAGTACCAAGAGACCCAGTACTTC | CASSLEGQYQETQYF
TRBJ1-2 | TRBD1 | TRBV29-1 | few | TGCAGCGTTGCGAAAAGACAGGGGTACTATGGCTACACCTTC | CSVAKRQGYYGYTF
TRBJ2-3 | TRBD2 | TRBV7-2 | . | TGTGCCAGCAGCTTAGTGGGACTAGCGGGGGGCGTGAGCACAGATACGCAGTATTTT | CASSLVGLAGGVSTDTQYF
TRBJ2-4 | . | TRBV5-1 | . | TGCGCCAGCAGCTTGGACAGCCCTACCTACAATGAGCAGTACTTC | CASSLDSPTYNEQYF
TRBJ2-5 | . | TRBV4-1 | . | TGCGCCAGCAGCCAAGGACAGGGAGCGGGGACCCAGTACTTC | CASSQGQGAGTQYF
TRBJ2-7 | TRBD1 | TRBV18 | once | TGTGCCAGCTCACCACGGGACAGGATCCACGAGCAGTACTTC | CASSPRDRIHEQYF
TRBJ2-1 | TRBD2 | TRBV6-5 | . | TGTGCCAGCAGTCCCTCACTAGCGTTCCCCGGTAATGAGCAGTTCTTC | CASSPSLAFPGNEQFF
TRBJ2-1 | TRBD2 | TRBV20-1 | . | TGCAGTGCCCCTAGGGCTAGCGGGGGATTAAGCAATGAGCAGTTCTTC | CSAPRASGGLSNEQFF
TRBJ2-4 | TRBD2 | TRBV15 | . | TGTGCCACCAGCAGGTCGGGAGGGGGGAGAAACATTCAGTACTTC | CATSRSGGGRNIQYF
TRBJ1-1 | . | TRBV5-1 | . | TGCGCCAGCAGCCGGGACATCAAGAACACTGAAGCTTTCTTT | CASSRDIKNTEAFF
TRBJ2-1 | . | TRBV4-3 | . | TGCGCCAGCAGCCCCCGGGACTGGCCAGATGAGCAGTTCTTC | CASSPRDWPDEQFF
TRBJ2-7 | . | TRBV27 | few | TGTGCCAGCAGTTTACAGCGCGGCGGATACTACGAGCAGTACTTC | CASSLQRGGYYEQYF
TRBJ2-5 | . | TRBV28 | . | TGTGCCAGCATTCCCAATGGAGCAGGCCAAGAGACCCAGTACTTC | CASIPNGAGQETQYF
TRBJ2-5 | TRBD1 | TRBV7-2 | many | TGTGCCAGCAGCGCACAGACAGGGGCGGAGACCCAGTACTTC | CASSAQTGAETQYF
TRBJ1-1 | . | TRBV5-1 | . | TGCGCCAGCAGCTCCGGACTGCAGAACACTGAAGCTTTCTTT | CASSSGLQNTEAFF
TRBJ1-4 | TRBD1 | TRBV12-3/TRBV12-4 | . | TGTGCCAGCAGTCACGGGACAGTTAATGAAAAACTGTTTTTT | CASSHGTVNEKLFF
TRBJ1-3 | TRBD1 | TRBV10-3 | . | TGTGCCATCAGGGGGACAGGGCTTGGAAACACCATATATTTT | CAIRGTGLGNTIYF
TRBJ1-2 | . | TRBV27 | . | TGTGCCAGCGGGCTTTCGGGGGGACATGGCTACACCTTC | CASGLSGGHGYTF
TRBJ2-5 | . | TRBV29-1 | . | TGCAGCGTTGAAAAAGGGACCTGGGAGACCCAGTACTTC | CSVEKGTWETQYF
TRBJ2-5 | . | TRBV11-2 | . | TGTGCCAGCAGCTTGCACAGGGAGACCCAGTACTTC | CASSLHRETQYF
TRBJ2-1 | . | TRBV5-5 | few | TGTGCCAGCAGCTTGGTTCCGGACAATGAGCAGTTCTTC | CASSLVPDNEQFF
TRBJ2-5 | . | TRBV20-1 | . | TGCAGTGCTACCCAGGGTTACGGGGGAGATGAGACCCAGTACTTC | CSATQGYGGDETQYF
TRBJ2-3 | . | TRBV12-3/TRBV12-4 | . | TGTGCCAGCACCGGCAGCGCAGATACGCAGTATTTT | CASTGSADTQYF
TRBJ2-3 | . | TRBV5-1 | . | TGCGCCAGCAGCCTGCAGATGGGAACTAGCACAGATACGCAGTATTTT | CASSLQMGTSTDTQYF
TRBJ2-1 | TRBD1 | TRBV6-6 | few | TGTGCCAGCAGGGACAGGGGTGTTAATGAGCAGTTCTTC | CASRDRGVNEQFF
TRBJ1-2 | TRBD1 | TRBV20-1 | once | TGCAGTGGCCCGACAGGGGGCGGCTATGGCTACACCTTC | CSGPTGGGYGYTF
TRBJ1-2 | . | TRBV19 | many | TGTGCCACCACGACAGGTGGGGAAGCTAACTATGGCTACACCTTC | CATTTGGEANYGYTF
TRBJ1-6 | . | TRBV20-1 | . | TGCAGTGCTAGAGATTGGGAAAGTGGGCAGTATAATTCACCCCTCCACTTT | CSARDWESGQYNSPLHF
TRBJ2-1 | . | TRBV20-1 | . | TGCAGTGCCGGGGGAAATGCCTACAATGAGCAGTTCTTC | CSAGGNAYNEQFF
TRBJ1-5 | . | TRBV5-5 | . | TGTGCCAGCAGCTTGGTTCCAGGCTTTACCTTTAGCAATCAGCCCCAGCATTTT | CASSLVPGFTFSNQPQHF
TRBJ2-7 | TRBD1 | TRBV3-1 | few | TGTGCCAGCAGGCATTCTAGGACAGGGGGCTTTTACGAGCAGTACTTC | CASRHSRTGGFYEQYF
TRBJ1-4 | TRBD1 | TRBV18 | . | TGTGCCAGCTCAGCTCAGGGGGGCGCCGCGGAGGAAAAACTGTTTTTT | CASSAQGGAAEEKLFF
TRBJ1-1 | TRBD1 | TRBV4-1 | . | TGCGCCAGCAGCCTTAAGGCGGACAGGCTCCACACTGAAGCTTTCTTT | CASSLKADRLHTEAFF
TRBJ2-3 | . | TRBV7-2 | . | TGTGCCAGCAGCTTACAGGACCCTAGCACAGATACGCAGTATTTT | CASSLQDPSTDTQYF
TRBJ2-5 | . | TRBV6-6 | . | TGTGCCAGTAAACAGGGTCGGGAGACCCAGTACTTC | CASKQGRETQYF
TRBJ2-4 | . | TRBV7-8 | . | TGTGCCAGCAGCCCCCCGGGGGTTTATGCCAAAAACATTCAGTACTTC | CASSPPGVYAKNIQYF
TRBJ1-5 | . | TRBV2 | . | TGTGCCAGCAGTGAAGGAAACGAGGGCAATCAGCCCCAGCATTTT | CASSEGNEGNQPQHF
TRBJ2-1 | TRBD2 | TRBV3-1 | once | TGTGCCAGCAGCCGCCTACTAGCGGGATACAATGAGCAGTTCTTC | CASSRLLAGYNEQFF
TRBJ1-2 | . | TRBV7-2 | . | TGTGCCAGCAGCAACCGGGGCCTTCGGGACTATGGCTACACCTTC | CASSNRGLRDYGYTF
TRBJ2-7 | . | TRBV20-1 | . | TGCAGTGCCTTATCCCTTAGGGGGGCCGACGAGCAGTACTTC | CSALSLRGADEQYF
TRBJ1-2 | . | TRBV20-1 | . | TGCAGTGCTACAAAACCGACAGCAGGGTGGGGATCCTATGGCTACACCTTC | CSATKPTAGWGSYGYTF
TRBJ1-2 | TRBD1 | TRBV7-2 | many | TGTGCCAGCAGCATGGGACAGGGACTCTATGGCTACACCTTC | CASSMGQGLYGYTF
TRBJ1-5 | . | TRBV6-5 | . | TGTGCCAGCAGTTCTACGGACAATCAGCCCCAGCATTTT | CASSSTDNQPQHF
TRBJ1-5 | TRBD1 | TRBV20-1 | . | TGCAGTGCTAGAGGGACAGGGGGCCGGCAGCCCCAGCATTTT | CSARGTGGRQPQHF
TRBJ2-3 | . | TRBV6-5 | once | TGTGCCAGCCATGGTAACCCGGGCCCGCAGCCTACGCAGTATTTT | CASHGNPGPQPTQYF